In this sample, the clone carrying this T cell receptor beta chain turned up a few times. Its specificity is not known. Primers: 60 Vbeta forward and 13 Jbeta reverse. TCRdb's table, derived via immunoSEQ multiplex PCR, lists solely in-frame clones and lacks some. The data hold some 140,000 clones, with around 79% observed a single time. This record belongs to a study of cytomegalovirus exposure and HLA in healthy donors. Whole-study findings and limits: According to the study, 150 to 200 TCR beta chains were cytomegalovirus-associated. Rarity characterized most TCR sequences, yet some public TCRs appeared in many donors. Diagnosis of cytomegalovirus status made by the classifier reportedly showed high specificity and sensitivity. TCR beta sequences reportedly predicted most subjects' HLA-A and HLA-B alleles accurately.

Germline CDR1 is SGHTA and CDR2 is FQGNSA. V lost 2 bases to trimming and J lost 6 bases, with 7 bases between them. CDR3 length equals 13 residues. Sequences were obtained from PBMCs. The chain carries TRBV7-2 and TRBJ2-2; unclear D gene. This receptor was obtained from a woman aged 45 to 65 in good health and CMV-seropositive. The CDR3 sequence: CASSLPGPGELFF. The CDR3, as DNA: TGTGCCAGCAGCTTACCCGGTCCCGGGGAGCTGTTTTTT.